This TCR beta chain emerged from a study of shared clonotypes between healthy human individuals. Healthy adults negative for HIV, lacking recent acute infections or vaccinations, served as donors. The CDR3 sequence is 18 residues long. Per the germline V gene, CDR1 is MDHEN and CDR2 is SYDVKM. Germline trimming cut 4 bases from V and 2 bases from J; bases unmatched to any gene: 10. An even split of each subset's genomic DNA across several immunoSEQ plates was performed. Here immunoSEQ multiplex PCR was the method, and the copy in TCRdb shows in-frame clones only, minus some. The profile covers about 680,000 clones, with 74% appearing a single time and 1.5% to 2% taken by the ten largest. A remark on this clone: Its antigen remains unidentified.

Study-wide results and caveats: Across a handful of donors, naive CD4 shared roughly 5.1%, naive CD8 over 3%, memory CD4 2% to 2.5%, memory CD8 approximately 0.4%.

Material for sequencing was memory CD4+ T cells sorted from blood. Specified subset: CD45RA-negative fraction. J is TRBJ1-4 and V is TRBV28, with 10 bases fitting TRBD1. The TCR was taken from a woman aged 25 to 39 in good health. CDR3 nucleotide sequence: TGTGCCAGCAGTTCACCCGGGACAGGGGATGGGACTAATGAAAAACTGTTTTTT. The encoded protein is CASSSPGTGDGTNEKLFF.